The sequence of this TCR beta chain was determined in a study of blood T cell repertoires in COVID-19. This CDR3 region has 16 residues. The germline V gene encodes CDR1 KGHSH and CDR2 LQKENI. V was pared by 6 bases and J by 7 bases, with 8 bases of the junction left unmatched. Cohort assignment relied on participant-reported clinical history. Profiled with immunoSEQ multiplex PCR; TCRdb holds only in-frame clones, not every one. Counted here are a few hundred thousand clones, 86% occurring once; the ten biggest clones make up around 9.3%. This sequence joins TRBV18 and TRBJ2-2, with 13 bases that match TRBD2. Sequenced input: PBMCs or T cells enriched from blood (not recorded which). The receptor comes from a woman aged 18-30 years who had recovered from COVID-19. The CDR3 DNA reads TGTGCCAGCTCGCGACTAGCGGGAGGACAAAACGGGGAGCTGTTTTTT. The encoded protein is CASSRLAGGQNGELFF.